This TCR beta chain is drawn from a study of monozygotic twins with inflammatory bowel disease. Looked up from germline, CDR1 is DFQATT and CDR2 is SNEGSKA (reference sequence). The CDR3 runs to 14 residues. Study observations and caveats: No separation of different T cell subtypes was possible. Varying immunosuppressive regimens may have increased patient repertoire variability. The authors found no support for a single strong IBD-associated signal or clonotype. Diversity of TCRbeta measured by inverse Simpson was lower in IBD patients than in healthy co-twins.

A note on this clonotype: The target antigen is unknown.

TCRdb reprocessed the 5' RACE reads, keeping one entry per CDR3 protein, no DNA. This sample lists about 210,000 distinct CDR3 sequences; its ten largest clones have 1.6%. The rearrangement joins TRBV20-1 to TRBJ2-7; TCRdb's D gene call, TRBD2, goes unchecked for lack of DNA. This sequence originates from a human donor with ulcerative colitis or Crohn's disease, or a healthy co-twin of an affected twin (not recorded which). The specimen was blood. CDR3 sequence: CSAKPSGGWYEQYF.